Each of the 8 T cell receptor beta chains below was sequenced from the same sample in a study of tumor-infiltrating lymphocytes in localized non-small cell lung cancer. The protocol was immunoSEQ multiplex PCR, while the TCRdb copy is restricted to in-frame clones and leaves out a portion. In the table there are over 10,000 clones, roughly 70% of which are singletons. Sequencing used uninvolved lung tissue not adjacent to the tumor. Source of these receptors: a human donor with non-small cell lung cancer.

This clone was counted once. The chain is built from TRBV9 and TRBJ1-1; D is perhaps TRBD1 (5 bases). There are 13 residues in the CDR3. Germline V gene sequence: CDR1 SGDLS, CDR2 YYNGEE. V lost 4 bases, J lost 1 base, and 8 bases lay in between. The DNA of the CDR3 is TGTGCCAGCAGCTGGGGGGAGAACACTGAAGCTTTCTTT. Its protein product is CASSWGENTEAFF.

The V and J genes are TRBV6-5 and TRBJ2-3; D is perhaps TRBD1 (5 bases). Germline-derived CDR1 and CDR2 are MNHEY and SVGAGI. Trimming removed 6 bases from V and 0 bases from J, with 13 bases in between. The CDR3 has 15 amino acids. Written as DNA, the CDR3 is TGTGCCAGCAGGAAGGGGCTTGGTAGCACAGATACGCAGTATTTT. It encodes CASRKGLGSTDTQYF.

This chain connects TRBV5-1 to TRBJ1-2, with D uncertain. V lost 2 bases and J 0 bases, leaving 8 bases between the germline ends. There are 14 residues in the CDR3. Germline lookup yields CDR1 SGHRS and CDR2 YFSETQ. Here the CDR3 DNA reads TGCGCCAGCAGCTTCACTGGAGCTAACTATGGCTACACCTTC. This gives the protein CASSFTGANYGYTF.

The CDR3, as DNA: TGTGCCAGCAGCCCTACAGGGGACCTCTATAATTCACCCCTCCACTTT. Translated, it gives CASSPTGDLYNSPLHF. The V call is TRBV5-8, the J call TRBJ1-6; TRBD1 aligns across 7 bases. The CDR3 is 16 amino acids. V lost 4 bases to trimming and J lost 3 bases; unmatched junction nucleotides: 7. Germline V gene sequence: CDR1 SGHTS, CDR2 YDEGEE.

CDR3 sequence reads: CASSLTVTGNTIYF. For the CDR3, the DNA is TGTGCCAGCAGCTTGACAGTTACTGGAAACACCATATATTTT. The V call is TRBV7-6, the J call TRBJ1-3; a weak D match, TRBD1 (5 bases). Germline loops: CDR1 SGHVS, CDR2 FNYEAQ. Trimming took off 3 bases at V and 2 bases at J, with 8 bases between the two ends. This CDR3 has 14 amino acids.

In its sample, this clone was seen a few times. The chain links TRBV7-6 to TRBJ2-7, with D possibly matching TRBD1 (6 bases). Per the germline V gene, CDR1 is SGHVS and CDR2 is FNYEAQ. The length of the CDR3 is 13 residues. The germline V and J ends were trimmed by 1 base and 4 bases, with 8 bases remaining between them. The CDR3 loop reads CASSLGGGYEQYF. CDR3 sequence (DNA): TGTGCCAGCAGCTTAGGAGGGGGATACGAGCAGTACTTC.

The gene calls are TRBV5-4 and TRBJ1-1, with TRBD1 identical over 7 bases. Looked up from germline, CDR1 is SGHNT and CDR2 is YYREEE (reference sequence). The CDR3 sequence is 16 residues long. With V trimmed by 5 bases and J by 1 base, 11 bases remained unmatched. In nucleotides, the CDR3 is TGTGCCAGCAGTATTCCCTCAGGGACAGAGAACACTGAAGCTTTCTTT. It is translated as CASSIPSGTENTEAFF.

This clone ranks as medium-sized. The V gene is TRBV5-1, the J gene TRBJ2-7; TRBD1 might be the D (6 bases). This CDR3 contains 12 residues. CDR1 is SGHRS and CDR2 is YFSETQ in the germline V gene. V lost 4 bases and J 7 bases, leaving 12 bases between the germline ends. The chain's CDR3 is CASSPGTPEQYF. The CDR3 DNA reads as TGCGCCAGCAGCCCTGGGACACCTGAGCAGTACTTC.